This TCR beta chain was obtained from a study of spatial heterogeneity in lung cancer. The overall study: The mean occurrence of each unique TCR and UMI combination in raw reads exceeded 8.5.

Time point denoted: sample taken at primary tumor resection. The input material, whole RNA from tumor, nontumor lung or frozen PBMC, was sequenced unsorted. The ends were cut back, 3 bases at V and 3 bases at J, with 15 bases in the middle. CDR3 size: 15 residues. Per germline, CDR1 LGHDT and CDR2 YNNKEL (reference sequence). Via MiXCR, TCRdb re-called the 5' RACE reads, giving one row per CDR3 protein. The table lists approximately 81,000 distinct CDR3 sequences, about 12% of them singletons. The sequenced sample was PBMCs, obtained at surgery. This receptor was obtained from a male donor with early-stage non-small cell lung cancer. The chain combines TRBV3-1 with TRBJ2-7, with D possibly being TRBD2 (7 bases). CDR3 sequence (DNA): TGTGCCAGCAGCCACGAGGCCGGGGGGCGCTACGAGCAGTACTTC. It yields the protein CASSHEAGGRYEQYF.